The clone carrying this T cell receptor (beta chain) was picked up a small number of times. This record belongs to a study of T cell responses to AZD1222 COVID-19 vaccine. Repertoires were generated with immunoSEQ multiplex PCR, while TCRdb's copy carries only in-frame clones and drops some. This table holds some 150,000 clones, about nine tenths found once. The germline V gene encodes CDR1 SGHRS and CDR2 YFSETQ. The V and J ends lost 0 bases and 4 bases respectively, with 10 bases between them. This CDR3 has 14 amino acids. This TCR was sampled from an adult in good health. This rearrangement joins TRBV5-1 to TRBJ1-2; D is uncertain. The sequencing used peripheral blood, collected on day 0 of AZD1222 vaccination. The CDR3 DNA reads TGCGCCAGCAGCTTGGAGGTAGCGGGCTATGGCTACACCTTC. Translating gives CASSLEVAGYGYTF.